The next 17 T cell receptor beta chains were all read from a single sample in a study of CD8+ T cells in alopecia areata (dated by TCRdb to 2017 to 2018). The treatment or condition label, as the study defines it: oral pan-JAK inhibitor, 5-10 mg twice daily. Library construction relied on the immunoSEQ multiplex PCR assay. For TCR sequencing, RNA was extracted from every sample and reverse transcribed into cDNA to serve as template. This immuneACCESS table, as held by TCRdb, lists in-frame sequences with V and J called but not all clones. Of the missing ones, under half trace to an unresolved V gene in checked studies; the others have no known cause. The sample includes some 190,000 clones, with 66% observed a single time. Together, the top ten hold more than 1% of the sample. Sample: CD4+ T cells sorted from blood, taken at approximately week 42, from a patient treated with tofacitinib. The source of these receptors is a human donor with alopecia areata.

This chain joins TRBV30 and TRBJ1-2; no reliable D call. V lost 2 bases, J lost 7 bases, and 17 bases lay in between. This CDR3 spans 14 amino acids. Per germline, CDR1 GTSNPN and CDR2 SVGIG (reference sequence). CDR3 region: CAWSPDRTSGGYTF. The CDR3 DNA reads TGTGCCTGGAGTCCCGATAGGACCTCGGGTGGCTACACCTTC.

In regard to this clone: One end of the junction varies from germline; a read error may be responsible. Here the CDR3 reads CASSQGGVSIEAFF. The CDR3 nucleotides read TGTGCCAGCAGCCAGGGGGGCGTCTCTATCGAAGCTTTTTTT. The J gene is TRBJ1-1, the V gene TRBV9, with TRBD1 identical over 7 bases. In germline, CDR1 is SGDLS, CDR2 YYNGEE. The CDR3 length is 14 residues.

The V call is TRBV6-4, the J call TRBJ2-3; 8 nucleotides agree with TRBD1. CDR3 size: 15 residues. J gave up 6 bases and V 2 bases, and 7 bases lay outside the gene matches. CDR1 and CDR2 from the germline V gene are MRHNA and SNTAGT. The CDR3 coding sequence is TGTGCCAGCAGTGACGGGACAGGTCGGTCGGATACGCAGTATTTT. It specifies CASSDGTGRSDTQYF.

This CDR3 is CASNEVAGANVLTF. The DNA of the CDR3 is TGTGCCAGCAACGAGGTAGCTGGGGCCAACGTCCTGACTTTC. This rearrangement joins TRBV2 to TRBJ2-6; the D is unclear. Trimming stripped 7 bases from V and 2 bases from J, with 9 bases between. Germline CDR1 and CDR2: SNHLY and FYNNEI. This CDR3 has 14 amino acids.

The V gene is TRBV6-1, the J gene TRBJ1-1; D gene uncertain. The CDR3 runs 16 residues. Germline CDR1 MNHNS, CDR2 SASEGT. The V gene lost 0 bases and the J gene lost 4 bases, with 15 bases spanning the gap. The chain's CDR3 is CASSEAYGVSGTEAFF. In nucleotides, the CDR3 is TGTGCCAGCAGTGAAGCGTATGGGGTTTCGGGCACTGAAGCTTTCTTT.

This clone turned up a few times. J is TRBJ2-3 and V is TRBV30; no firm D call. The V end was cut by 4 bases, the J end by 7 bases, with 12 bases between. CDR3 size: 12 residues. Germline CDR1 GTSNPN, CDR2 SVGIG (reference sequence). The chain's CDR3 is CAWKAGPYTQYF. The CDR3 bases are TGTGCCTGGAAGGCAGGACCCTATACGCAGTATTTT.

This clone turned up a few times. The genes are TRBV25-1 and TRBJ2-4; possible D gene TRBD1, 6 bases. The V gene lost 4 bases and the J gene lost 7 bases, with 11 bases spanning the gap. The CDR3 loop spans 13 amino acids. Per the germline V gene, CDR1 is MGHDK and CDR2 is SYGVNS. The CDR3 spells CASSAGTPNIQYF. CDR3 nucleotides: TGTGCCAGCAGTGCGGGGACACCCAACATTCAGTACTTC.

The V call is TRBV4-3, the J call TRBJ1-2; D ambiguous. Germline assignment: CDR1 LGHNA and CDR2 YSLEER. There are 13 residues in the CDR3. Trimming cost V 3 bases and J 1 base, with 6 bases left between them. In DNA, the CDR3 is TGCGCCAGCAGCCAGACTGTTAACTATGGCTACACCTTC. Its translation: CASSQTVNYGYTF.

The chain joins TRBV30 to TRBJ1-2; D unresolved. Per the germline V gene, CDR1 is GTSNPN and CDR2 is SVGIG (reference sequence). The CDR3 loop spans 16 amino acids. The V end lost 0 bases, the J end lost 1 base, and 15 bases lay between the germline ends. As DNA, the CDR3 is TGTGCCTGGAGTGTATCTGGACCCTTCATTAACTATGGCTACACCTTC. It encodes CAWSVSGPFINYGYTF.

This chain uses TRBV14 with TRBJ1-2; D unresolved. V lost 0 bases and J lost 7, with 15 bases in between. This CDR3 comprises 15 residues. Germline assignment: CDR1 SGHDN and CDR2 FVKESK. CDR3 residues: CASSQDRTNLGGYTF. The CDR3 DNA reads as TGTGCCAGCAGCCAAGATCGTACAAACTTGGGTGGCTACACCTTC.

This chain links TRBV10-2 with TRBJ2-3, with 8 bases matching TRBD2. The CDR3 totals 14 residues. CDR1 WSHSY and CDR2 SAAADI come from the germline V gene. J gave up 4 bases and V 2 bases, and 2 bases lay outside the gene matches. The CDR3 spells CASSETGGADTQYF. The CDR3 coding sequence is TGCGCCAGCAGTGAGACGGGGGGGGCAGATACGCAGTATTTT.

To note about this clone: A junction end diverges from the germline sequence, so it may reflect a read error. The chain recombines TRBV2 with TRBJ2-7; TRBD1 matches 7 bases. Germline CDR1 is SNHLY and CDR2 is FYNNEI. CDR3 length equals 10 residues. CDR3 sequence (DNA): TGTGCCAGCTGGGGGACAGCTAGCAACTTC. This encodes CASWGTASNF.

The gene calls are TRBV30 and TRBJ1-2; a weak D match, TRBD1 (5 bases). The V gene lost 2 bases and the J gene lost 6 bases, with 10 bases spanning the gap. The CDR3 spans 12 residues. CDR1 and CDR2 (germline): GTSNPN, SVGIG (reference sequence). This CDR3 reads CAWSQGSDGYTF. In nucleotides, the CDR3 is TGTGCCTGGAGTCAGGGTTCAGATGGCTACACCTTC.

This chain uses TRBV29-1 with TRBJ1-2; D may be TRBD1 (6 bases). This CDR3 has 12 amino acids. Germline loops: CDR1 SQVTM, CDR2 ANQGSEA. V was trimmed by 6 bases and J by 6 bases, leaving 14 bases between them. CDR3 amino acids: CSVFGTKDGYTF. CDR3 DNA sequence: TGCAGCGTGTTCGGGACAAAGGATGGCTACACCTTC.

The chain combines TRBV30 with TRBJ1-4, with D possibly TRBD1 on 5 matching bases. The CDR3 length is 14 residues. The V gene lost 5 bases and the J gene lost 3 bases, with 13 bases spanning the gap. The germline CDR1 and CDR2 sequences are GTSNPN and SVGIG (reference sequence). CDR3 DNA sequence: TGTGCCTGGCAGCCCGGGACGGCTAATGAAAAACTGTTTTTT. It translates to CAWQPGTANEKLFF.

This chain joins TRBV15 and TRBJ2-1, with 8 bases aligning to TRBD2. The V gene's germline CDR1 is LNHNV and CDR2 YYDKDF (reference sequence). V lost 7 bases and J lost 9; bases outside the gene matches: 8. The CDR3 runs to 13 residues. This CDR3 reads CATTRRSGGEQFF. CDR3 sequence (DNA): TGTGCCACCACCCGGCGAAGCGGGGGTGAGCAGTTCTTC.

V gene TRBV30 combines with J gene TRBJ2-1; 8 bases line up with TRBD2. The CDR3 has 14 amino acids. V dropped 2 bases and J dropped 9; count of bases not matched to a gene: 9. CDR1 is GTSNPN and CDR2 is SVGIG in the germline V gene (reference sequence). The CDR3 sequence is CAWSPRSSGGEQFF. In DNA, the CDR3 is TGTGCCTGGAGTCCCCGGTCGAGCGGGGGTGAGCAGTTCTTC.